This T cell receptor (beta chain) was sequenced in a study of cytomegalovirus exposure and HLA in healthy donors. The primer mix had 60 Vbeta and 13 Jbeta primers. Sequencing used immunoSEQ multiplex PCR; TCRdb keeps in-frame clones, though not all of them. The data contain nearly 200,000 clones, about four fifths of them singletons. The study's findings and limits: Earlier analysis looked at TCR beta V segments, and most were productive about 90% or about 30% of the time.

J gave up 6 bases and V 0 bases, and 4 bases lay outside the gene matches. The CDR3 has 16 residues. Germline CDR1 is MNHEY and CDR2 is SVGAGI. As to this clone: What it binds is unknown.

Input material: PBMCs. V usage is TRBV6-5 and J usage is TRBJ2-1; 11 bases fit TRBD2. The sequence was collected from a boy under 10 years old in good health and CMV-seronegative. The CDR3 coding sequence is TGTGCCAGCAGTTACTCGATTAGCGGGGGGGCCAATGAGCAGTTCTTC. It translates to CASSYSISGGANEQFF.